The present entry profiles one TCR beta chain with its context. No antigen is known for it. This entry is derived from a study of cytomegalovirus exposure and HLA in healthy donors. Study results and caveats: In a later analysis, a missense DCLRE1C variant was linked to TCR beta V- and J-gene trimming. The dataset shows that most TCR sequences were rare, while some public TCRs occurred in many donors.

The primer mix had 60 Vbeta and 13 Jbeta primers. The repertoire was sequenced with immunoSEQ multiplex PCR; TCRdb's copy has only in-frame clones and lacks some. Among over 130,000 clones listed, 82% were seen once. The TCR originated in a male donor in good health and CMV-seronegative. Sequencing was performed on PBMCs.

CDR3 residues: CASSTSGGTGELFF. Here the CDR3 DNA reads TGTGCCAGTAGTACTAGCGGGGGCACCGGGGAGCTGTTTTTT. V gene TRBV19 combines with J gene TRBJ2-2; 10 bases line up with TRBD2. This CDR3 comprises 14 residues. The V gene's germline CDR1 is LNHDA and CDR2 SQIVND (reference sequence). J gave up 4 bases and V 4 bases, and 0 bases lay outside the gene matches.